These 2 T cell receptor beta chains share one sample of origin, sequenced in a study of shared clonotypes between healthy human individuals. Repertoires were generated with immunoSEQ multiplex PCR, while TCRdb's copy carries only in-frame clones and drops some. In the table there are roughly 2.2 million clones, just under 95% of which are singletons. Sequenced sample: naive CD4+ T cells from PBMCs. Noted subset: CD45RA+ positively selected. The receptor source for this set is a man younger than 30 in good health. Some clones in this sample may be carry-over from other donors' samples.

This chain connects TRBV7-2 to TRBJ2-3, with 12 bases that match TRBD2. V was pared by 5 bases and J by 6 bases, with 3 bases of the junction left unmatched. The germline V gene encodes CDR1 SGHTA and CDR2 FQGNSA. This CDR3 has 14 amino acids. The CDR3 region is CASSQTSGSDTQYF. Here the CDR3 DNA reads TGTGCCAGCAGCCAGACTAGCGGGAGTGATACGCAGTATTTT. The full variable domain, in which reference TRBV7-2 and TRBJ2-3 provide the parts outside the CDR3, is GAGVSQSPSNKVTEKGKDVELRCDPISGHTALYWYRQSLGQGLEFLIYFQGNSAPDKSGLPSDRFSAERTGGSVSTLTIQRTQQEDSAVYLCASSQTSGSDTQYFGPGTRLTVL.

The chain recombines TRBV7-3 with TRBJ2-2; 8 positions match TRBD2. The germline V gene has CDR1 SGHTA and CDR2 FQGTGA. This CDR3 is 15 amino acids long. With 5 bases clipped from V and 7 bases from J, the junction kept 9 bases outside the gene matches. The CDR3 loop reads CASSRTGGEDGELFF. CDR3 sequence (DNA): TGTGCCAGCAGCCGTACGGGAGGGGAGGACGGGGAGCTGTTTTTT.